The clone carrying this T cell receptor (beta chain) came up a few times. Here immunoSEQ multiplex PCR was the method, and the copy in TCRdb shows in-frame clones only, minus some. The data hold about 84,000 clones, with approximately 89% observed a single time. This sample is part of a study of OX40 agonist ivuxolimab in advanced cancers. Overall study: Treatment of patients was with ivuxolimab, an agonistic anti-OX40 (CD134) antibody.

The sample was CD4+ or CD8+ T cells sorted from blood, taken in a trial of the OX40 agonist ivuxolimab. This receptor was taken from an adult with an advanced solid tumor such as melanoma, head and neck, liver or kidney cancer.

The CDR3 reads CASSQETNTEAFF. The CDR3 coding sequence is TGTGCCAGTAGCCAGGAGACCAACACTGAAGCTTTCTTT. This sequence joins TRBV19 and TRBJ1-1; D ambiguous. V was pared by 6 bases and J by 2 bases, with 10 bases between. Germline CDR1 LNHDA, CDR2 SQIVND (reference sequence). This CDR3 comprises 13 residues.